The 2 T cell receptor beta chains presented below share a single source sample, sequenced in a study of post-analysis software for immune sequencing data. Study-wide results and limits: Controls showed lower frequencies than patients for five TRBV segments, and TRBV5-6, TRBV5-1 and TRBV20-1 were among these.

The TCR beta cDNA libraries carried unique molecular identifiers. A single record per CDR3 protein comes from TCRdb applying MiXCR to the PCR reads. Of 350,000 to 500,000 distinct CDR3 sequences listed, about 39% are singletons. Their cognate antigens are unknown. The sample consisted of blood. Every receptor here comes from a girl aged 2-10 years with multiple sclerosis.

A note on this clonotype: An end of the junction does not agree with germline; a read error may underlie this. V is TRBV20-1 and J is TRBJ2-7; D might be TRBD2 (6 bases). Germline values: CDR1 DFQATT, CDR2 SNEGSKA (reference sequence). This CDR3 is built from 12 residues. CDR3 bases: TGTAGTGCTAGAGGGAGGAAGGGGGAGCAGTACTTC. Translated, it gives CSARGRKGEQYF.

In DNA form, the CDR3 reads TGTGCCAGCAGCTTGAGACAGGGGGCTTCCTTCACAGATACGCAGTATTTT. It codes for CASSLRQGASFTDTQYF. V is TRBV7-9 and J is TRBJ2-3; 10 positions agree with TRBD1. The trim removed 3 bases at V and 2 bases at J, leaving 8 bases unmatched. The CDR3 has 17 amino acids. CDR1 and CDR2 from the germline V gene are SEHNR and FQNEAQ (reference sequence).